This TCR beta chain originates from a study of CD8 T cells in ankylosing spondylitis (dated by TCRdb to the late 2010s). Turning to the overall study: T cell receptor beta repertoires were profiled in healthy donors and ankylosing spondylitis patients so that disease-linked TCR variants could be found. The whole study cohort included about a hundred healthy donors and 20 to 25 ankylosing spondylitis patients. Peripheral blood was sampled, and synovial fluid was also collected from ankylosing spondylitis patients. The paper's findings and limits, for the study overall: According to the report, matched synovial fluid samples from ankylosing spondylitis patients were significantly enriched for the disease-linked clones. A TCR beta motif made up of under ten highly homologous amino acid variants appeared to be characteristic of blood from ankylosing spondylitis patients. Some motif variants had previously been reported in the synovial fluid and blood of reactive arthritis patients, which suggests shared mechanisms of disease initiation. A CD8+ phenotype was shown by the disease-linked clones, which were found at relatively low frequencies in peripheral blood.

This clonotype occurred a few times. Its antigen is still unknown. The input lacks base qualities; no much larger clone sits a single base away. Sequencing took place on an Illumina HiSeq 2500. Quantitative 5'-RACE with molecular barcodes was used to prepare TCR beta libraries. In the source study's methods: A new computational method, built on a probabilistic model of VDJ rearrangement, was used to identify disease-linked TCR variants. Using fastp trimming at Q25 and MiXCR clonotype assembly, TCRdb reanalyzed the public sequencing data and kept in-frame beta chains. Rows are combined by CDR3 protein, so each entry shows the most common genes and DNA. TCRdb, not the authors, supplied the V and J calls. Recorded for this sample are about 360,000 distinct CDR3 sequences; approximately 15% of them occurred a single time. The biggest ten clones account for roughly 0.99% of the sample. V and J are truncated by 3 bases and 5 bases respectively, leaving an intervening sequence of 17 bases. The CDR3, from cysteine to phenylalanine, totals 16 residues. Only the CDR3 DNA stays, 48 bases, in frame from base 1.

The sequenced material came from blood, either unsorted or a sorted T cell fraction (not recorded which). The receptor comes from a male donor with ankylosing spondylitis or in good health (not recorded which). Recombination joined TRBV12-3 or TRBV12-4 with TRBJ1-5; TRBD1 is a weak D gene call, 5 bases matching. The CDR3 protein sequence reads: CASSFYGASRDQPQHF. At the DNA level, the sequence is TGTGCCAGCAGTTTTTATGGGGCCTCGCGCGATCAGCCCCAGCATTTT.